Shown below are 23 T cell receptor beta chains from a single sample sequenced in a study of T-cell memory formation after mild COVID-19. Using its own MiXCR run on the 5' RACE reads, TCRdb lists one record per CDR3 protein. The top ten clones hold over 4% of a sample with some 130,000 distinct CDR3 sequences, about a sixth of them seen once. The sequenced sample was PBMCs or a T cell subset sorted from them (not recorded which). These receptors all stem from a man aged 18 to 29 who had mild COVID-19 (a few samples of this study predate the infection). Cell type and time point are not known.

This clonotype occurred a few times. The germline gene is not matched at one end of the junction; a read error may be the cause. The J gene is TRBJ1-2, the V gene TRBV5-1; no definite D call. CDR3 length: 13 amino acids. Germline assignment: CDR1 SGHRS and CDR2 YFSETQ. The CDR3 nucleotides are TGCGCCAGCAGTTTGGACCCAGACTATGGCTACACCTTC. Translated: CASSLDPDYGYTF.

This rearrangement joins TRBV12-3 or TRBV12-4 to TRBJ2-1; no firm D call. This CDR3 region has 14 residues. V dropped 3 bases and J dropped 6 bases, with 12 bases sitting between them. The CDR3 sequence: CASSFAGPGNEQFF. Here the CDR3 DNA reads TGTGCCAGCAGTTTTGCCGGGCCTGGCAATGAGCAGTTCTTC.

This clonotype is labeled as medium-sized. The gene calls are TRBV3-1 and TRBJ2-1; a possible D gene is TRBD2 (6 bases). The CDR3 runs to 11 residues. CDR1 is LGHDT, CDR2 YNNKEL, per germline (reference sequence). V was shortened by 8 bases and J by 10 bases, with 12 bases between the two germline ends. CDR3 amino acids: CASSGSGEQFF. The CDR3 nucleotides read TGTGCCAGCTCGGGAAGCGGGGAGCAGTTCTTC.

The V and J genes are TRBV27 and TRBJ2-3; D ambiguous. Looked up from germline, CDR1 is MNHEY and CDR2 is SMNVEV (reference sequence). CDR3 size: 13 residues. Trimming took off 5 bases at V and 3 bases at J, with 9 bases between the two ends. CDR3 in amino acids: CASSPHTTDTQYF. Written as DNA, the CDR3 is TGTGCCAGCAGTCCCCATACAACAGATACGCAGTATTTT.

This clonotype was recorded a few times. The chain carries TRBV10-3 and TRBJ2-5; D tentatively fits TRBD1 or TRBD2 (5 bases each). The CDR3 has 14 residues. From germline, CDR1 is ENHRY and CDR2 SYGVKD. V lost 3 bases to trimming and J lost 1 base, with 9 bases between them. The CDR3 bases are TGTGCCATCAGTGACATGGGGACCCAAGAGACCCAGTACTTC. This gives the protein CAISDMGTQETQYF.

This clonotype has only a few counts. The chain carries TRBV28 and TRBJ2-5; TRBD1 is a possible D gene (5 bases). Trimming took off 5 bases at V and 1 base at J, with 17 bases between the two ends. Germline CDR1 MDHEN, CDR2 SYDVKM. This CDR3 has 16 residues. CDR3 region: CASSPTKGRFQETQYF. In DNA, the CDR3 is TGTGCCAGCAGTCCTACGAAGGGGCGATTCCAAGAGACCCAGTACTTC.

This clonotype was observed a few times. The chain recombines TRBV4-1 with TRBJ2-1; D call uncertain. Germline CDR1 reads MGHRA; CDR2 reads YSYEKL. V shed 4 bases and J shed 2 bases, with 12 bases lying between them. This CDR3 is 15 amino acids long. The CDR3 loop reads CASSRGGVPYNEQFF. The CDR3 bases are TGCGCCAGCAGCCGAGGTGGGGTACCCTACAATGAGCAGTTCTTC.

This clonotype was found a few times. The V gene is TRBV5-1, the J gene TRBJ2-5, with TRBD1 as a possible D gene (6 bases). CDR1 and CDR2 from the germline V gene are SGHRS and YFSETQ. V lost 4 bases to trimming and J lost 5 bases, with 15 bases between them. The CDR3 sequence is 14 residues long. The CDR3 protein is CASSGGQPRETQYF. CDR3 nucleotide sequence: TGCGCCAGCAGCGGCGGACAGCCCAGGGAGACCCAGTACTTC. The full variable domain, with the rest looked up from reference TRBV5-1 and TRBJ2-5, is KAGVTQTPRYLIKTRGQQVTLSCSPISGHRSVSWYQQTPGQGLQFLFEYFSETQRNKGNFPGRFSGRQFSNSRSEMNVSTLELGDSALYLCASSGGQPRETQYFGPGTRLLVL.

This sequence joins TRBV20-1 and TRBJ1-1; 8 positions agree with TRBD1. Germline loops: CDR1 DFQATT, CDR2 SNEGSKA (reference sequence). Trimming at V came to 3 bases and at J to 8 bases, leaving 8 bases not matched to a gene. CDR3 size: 13 residues. CDR3 residues: CSASTGGFGEAFF. In nucleotides, the CDR3 is TGCAGTGCTAGCACAGGGGGGTTTGGAGAAGCTTTCTTT.

The chain employs TRBV20-1 and TRBJ2-1; D is ambiguous. The CDR3 has 16 amino acids. The germline V and J ends were trimmed by 2 bases and 0 bases, with 14 bases remaining between them. CDR1 DFQATT and CDR2 SNEGSKA come from the germline V gene (reference sequence). The CDR3 DNA reads as TGCAGTGCTAGACCCTTCGAACGGAGCTCCTACAATGAGCAGTTCTTC. Protein: CSARPFERSSYNEQFF.

The rearrangement links TRBV20-1 to TRBJ1-5, with D possibly matching TRBD1 (6 bases). The germline V gene has CDR1 DFQATT and CDR2 SNEGSKA (reference sequence). The V end was cut by 6 bases, the J end by 3 bases, with 12 bases between. This CDR3 is 13 amino acids long. CDR3 region: CSAQGDTNQPQHF. DNA for the CDR3: TGCAGTGCCCAAGGGGACACCAATCAGCCCCAGCATTTT.

This clonotype was counted a few times. CDR3 amino acids: CSASRGGSLTDTQYF. Written as DNA, the CDR3 is TGCAGTGCTAGCCGGGGGGGATCCCTCACAGATACGCAGTATTTT. V gene TRBV20-1 combines with J gene TRBJ2-3, with TRBD2 matching 8 bases. CDR3 length: 15 amino acids. Losses at the gene ends were 3 bases for V and 2 bases for J; bases not matched to a gene: 7. CDR1 is DFQATT, CDR2 SNEGSKA, per germline (reference sequence).

The chain uses TRBV7-2 and TRBJ2-3; TRBD2 matches at 8 bases. CDR1 and CDR2 (germline): SGHTA, FQGNSA. This CDR3 has 14 amino acids. Trimming cost V 7 bases and J 3 bases; bases outside gene matches: 6. The CDR3 here is CASTQGGGTDTQYF. The CDR3, as DNA: TGTGCCAGCACCCAGGGCGGGGGGACAGATACGCAGTATTTT.

The chain links TRBV5-4 to TRBJ2-1; TRBD2 might be the D (5 bases). Trimming removed 0 bases from V and 5 bases from J, with 9 bases in between. Germline CDR1 is SGHNT and CDR2 is YYREEE (reference sequence). The CDR3 contains 14 residues. CDR3 nucleotides: TGTGCCAGCAGCTTGGTCGGGGATAACAATGAGCAGTTCTTC. Its translation: CASSLVGDNNEQFF.

This clonotype was seen a few times. The chain carries TRBV7-2 and TRBJ2-1; the D gene is possibly TRBD2 (6 bases). The CDR3 has 16 amino acids. The V and J ends lost 3 bases and 0 bases respectively, with 12 bases between them. The germline V gene has CDR1 SGHTA and CDR2 FQGNSA. CDR3 in DNA: TGTGCCAGCAGCTTTGGCGGGGCCCGCTCCTACAATGAGCAGTTCTTC. Translating gives CASSFGGARSYNEQFF.

This clonotype has more than one count but fewer than ten. V is TRBV7-2 and J is TRBJ2-5, with 8 bases matching TRBD2. The germline V gene has CDR1 SGHTA and CDR2 FQGNSA. The CDR3 spans 15 residues. J was trimmed by 2 bases and V by 2 bases; bases with no gene match: 4. CDR3: CASSLRGGAQETQYF. CDR3 bases: TGTGCCAGCAGCTTACGGGGGGGTGCGCAAGAGACCCAGTACTTC.

This clonotype was counted many times. In nucleotides, the CDR3 is TGTGCCAGCAGCTCAGGCGGGGGGTACGATGAGCAGTTCTTC. It codes for CASSSGGGYDEQFF. J is TRBJ2-1 and V is TRBV7-3; 8 bases map to TRBD2. With 4 bases clipped from V and 8 bases from J, the junction kept 7 bases outside the gene matches. The CDR3 has 14 residues. The V gene's germline CDR1 is SGHTA and CDR2 FQGTGA.

The V and J genes are TRBV5-1 and TRBJ1-4, with TRBD1 matching 8 bases. The CDR3 extends over 13 amino acids. The V gene end was trimmed by 5 bases and the J gene end by 7 bases; junction bases not matched to a gene: 4. CDR1 is SGHRS, CDR2 YFSETQ, per germline. The CDR3 sequence is CASSPGQGEKLFF. CDR3 in DNA: TGCGCCAGCAGTCCCGGACAGGGTGAAAAACTGTTTTTT.

This clonotype showed up just a few times. The chain links TRBV5-1 to TRBJ2-7, with 9 bases that match TRBD1. The J segment lost 5 bases and the V segment lost 0 bases, leaving 0 bases of the junction unmatched. Germline loops: CDR1 SGHRS, CDR2 YFSETQ. This CDR3 contains 13 residues. CDR3 nucleotide sequence: TGCGCCAGCAGCTTGGGACAGGGGGACGAGCAGTACGTC. Residues: CASSLGQGDEQYV.

With regard to this clonotype: A much larger clone sits a single nucleotide away, making a read error possible. The gene calls are TRBV29-1 and TRBJ2-2; a weak D match, TRBD2 (5 bases). The germline V gene has CDR1 SQVTM and CDR2 ANQGSEA. The CDR3 consists of 14 residues. In nucleotides, the CDR3 is TGCAGCGTTGCTGCGAGGGCAGATACCGGGGAGATGTTTTTT. The encoded protein is CSVAARADTGEMFF.

The chain employs TRBV7-9 and TRBJ2-6; 7 bases are shared with TRBD2. The length of the CDR3 is 16 residues. Trimming took 6 bases from V and 0 from J; bases not matched to a gene: 5. The germline CDR1 and CDR2 sequences are SEHNR and FQNEAQ (reference sequence). The CDR3 reads CASSTGTTSGANVLTF. CDR3 sequence (DNA): TGTGCCAGCAGTACCGGGACTACCTCTGGGGCCAACGTCCTGACTTTC.

The chain recombines TRBV4-3 with TRBJ1-5; D gene unclear. In germline, CDR1 is LGHNA, CDR2 YSLEER. Between the trimmed V and J ends, which lost 0 bases and 0 bases, there was a span of 6 bases. The CDR3 is 15 residues long. CDR3 in amino acids: CASSQDAVSNQPQHF. The CDR3 DNA sequence: TGCGCCAGCAGCCAAGATGCAGTTAGCAATCAGCCCCAGCATTTT.

The chain combines TRBV29-1 with TRBJ1-5; 8 positions agree with TRBD1. From germline, CDR1 is SQVTM and CDR2 ANQGSEA. V was pared by 4 bases and J by 3 bases, with 8 bases of the junction left unmatched. CDR3 length equals 15 residues. The CDR3 nucleotides read TGCAGCGTTGGACAGGGGAACGGGAACAATCAGCCCCAGCATTTT. Translating gives CSVGQGNGNNQPQHF.